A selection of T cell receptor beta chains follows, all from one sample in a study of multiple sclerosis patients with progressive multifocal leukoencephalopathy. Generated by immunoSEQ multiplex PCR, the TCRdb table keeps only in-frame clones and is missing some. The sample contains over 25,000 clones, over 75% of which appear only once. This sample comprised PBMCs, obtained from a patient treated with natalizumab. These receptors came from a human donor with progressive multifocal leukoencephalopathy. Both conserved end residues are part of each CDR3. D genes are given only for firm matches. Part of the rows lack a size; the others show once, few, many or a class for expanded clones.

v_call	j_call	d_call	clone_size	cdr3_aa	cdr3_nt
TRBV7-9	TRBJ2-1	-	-	CASSLAATGMGEQFF	TGTGCCAGCAGCTTAGCTGCGACAGGCATGGGTGAGCAGTTCTTC
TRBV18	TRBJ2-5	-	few	CASSPFGQFQETQYF	TGTGCCAGCTCACCATTCGGCCAGTTCCAAGAGACCCAGTACTTC
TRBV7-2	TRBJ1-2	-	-	CASSKRPHEGYTF	TGTGCCAGCAGCAAAAGACCTCACGAGGGCTACACCTTC
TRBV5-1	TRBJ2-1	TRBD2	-	CASTSDGTSGKAEFF	TGCGCCAGCACCTCGGATGGGACTAGCGGGAAAGCGGAGTTCTTC
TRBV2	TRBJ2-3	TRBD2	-	CASKGRAGGHRDTQYF	TGTGCCAGCAAGGGGAGAGCGGGAGGCCATAGGGATACGCAGTATTTT
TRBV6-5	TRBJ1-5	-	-	CASSYSNLQPQHF	TGTGCCAGCAGTTACTCGAATCTGCAGCCCCAGCATTTT
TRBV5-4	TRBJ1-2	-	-	CASSSRVDGGALGYGYTF	TGTGCCAGCAGCTCACGGGTAGATGGAGGGGCGTTGGGCTATGGCTACACCTTC
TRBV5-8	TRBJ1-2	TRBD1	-	CASSLADRVVYGYTF	TGTGCCAGCAGCTTGGCCGACAGGGTGGTATATGGCTACACCTTC
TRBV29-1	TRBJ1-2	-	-	CSVEEGPNYGYTF	TGCAGCGTTGAAGAAGGGCCAAACTATGGCTACACCTTC
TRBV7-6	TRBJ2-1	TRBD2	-	CASSLALAESSYNEQFF	TGTGCCAGCAGCTTAGCGCTAGCGGAGAGCTCCTACAATGAGCAGTTCTTC
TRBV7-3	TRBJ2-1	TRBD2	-	CASSAGRGSYNEQFF	TGTGCCAGCAGCGCAGGGAGGGGATCCTACAATGAGCAGTTCTTC
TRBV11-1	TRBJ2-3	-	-	CASSFRENTDTQYF	TGTGCCAGCAGCTTCCGGGAGAATACAGATACGCAGTATTTT
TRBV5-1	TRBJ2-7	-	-	CASSPGLAEGWRQYF	TGCGCCAGCAGCCCGGGCTTAGCGGAAGGATGGCGGCAGTACTTC
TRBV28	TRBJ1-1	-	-	CASNRRGTEAFF	TGTGCCAGCAACCGACGGGGCACTGAAGCTTTCTTT
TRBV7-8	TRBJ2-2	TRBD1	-	CASSRTGRGELFF	TGTGCCAGCAGCCGGACAGGGAGGGGGGAGCTGTTTTTT